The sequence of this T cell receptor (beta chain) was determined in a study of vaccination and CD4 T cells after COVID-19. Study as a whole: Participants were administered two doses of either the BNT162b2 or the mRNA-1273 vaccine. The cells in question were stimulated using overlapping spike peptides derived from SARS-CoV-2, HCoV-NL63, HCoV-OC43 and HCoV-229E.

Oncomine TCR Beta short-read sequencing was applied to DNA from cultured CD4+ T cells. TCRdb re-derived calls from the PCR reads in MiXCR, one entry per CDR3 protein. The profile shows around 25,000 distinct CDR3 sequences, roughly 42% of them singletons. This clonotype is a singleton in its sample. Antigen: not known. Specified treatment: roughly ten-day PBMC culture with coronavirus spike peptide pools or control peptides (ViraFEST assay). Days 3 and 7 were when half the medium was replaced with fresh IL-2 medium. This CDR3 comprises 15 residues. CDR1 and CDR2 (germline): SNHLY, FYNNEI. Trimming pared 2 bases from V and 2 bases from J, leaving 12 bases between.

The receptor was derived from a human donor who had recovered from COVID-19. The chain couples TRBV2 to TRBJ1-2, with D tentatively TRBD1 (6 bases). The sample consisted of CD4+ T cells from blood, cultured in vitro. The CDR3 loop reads CASSENRAVNYGYTF. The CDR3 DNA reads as TGTGCCAGCAGTGAAAACAGGGCCGTGAACTATGGCTACACCTTC.